This TCR beta chain was sequenced during a study of cytomegalovirus exposure and HLA in healthy donors. Study-level results: Earlier results showed most TCR beta V segments being productive about 87% or about 30% of the time. Several V segments, TRBV6-2 and TRBV6-3 among them, could not be told apart and were dropped.

The CDR3 length is 15 residues. CDR1 ENHRY and CDR2 SYGVKD come from the germline V gene. V lost 7 bases, J lost 8 bases, and 13 bases stayed unmatched. On this clone: Its antigen is as yet unknown.

The study ran its PCR with 60 Vbeta and 13 Jbeta primers. The method was immunoSEQ multiplex PCR; TCRdb's version includes in-frame clones alone and lacks a portion of them. This table has approximately 220,000 clones, 65% to 80% appearing once. V usage is TRBV10-3 and J usage is TRBJ2-1, with 8 positions matching TRBD2. Sequencing was done on a sample of PBMCs. The origin of this receptor is a girl between 2 and 10 years old in good health and CMV-seronegative. This CDR3 reads CAIKDTGRGWDEQFF. In DNA form, the CDR3 reads TGTGCCATCAAGGACACCGGGAGGGGTTGGGATGAGCAGTTCTTC.